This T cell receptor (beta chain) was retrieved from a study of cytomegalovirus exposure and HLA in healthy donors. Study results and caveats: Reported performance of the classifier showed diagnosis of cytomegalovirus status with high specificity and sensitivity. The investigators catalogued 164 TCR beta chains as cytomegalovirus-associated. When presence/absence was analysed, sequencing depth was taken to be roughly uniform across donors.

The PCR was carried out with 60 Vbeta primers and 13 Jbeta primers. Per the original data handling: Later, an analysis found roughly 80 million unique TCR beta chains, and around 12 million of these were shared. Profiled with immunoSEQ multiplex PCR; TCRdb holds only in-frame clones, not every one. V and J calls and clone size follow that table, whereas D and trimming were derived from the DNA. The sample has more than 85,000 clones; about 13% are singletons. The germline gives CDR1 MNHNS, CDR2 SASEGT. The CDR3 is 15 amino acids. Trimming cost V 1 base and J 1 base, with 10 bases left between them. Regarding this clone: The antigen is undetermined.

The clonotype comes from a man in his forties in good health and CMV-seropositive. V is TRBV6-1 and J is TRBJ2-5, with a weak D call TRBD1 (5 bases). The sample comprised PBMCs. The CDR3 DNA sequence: TGTGCCAGCAGTGAAGAGGACAACTTCCAAGAGACCCAGTACTTC. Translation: CASSEEDNFQETQYF.